This is a list of T cell receptor beta chains from one sample in a study of blood T cells in healthy people across ages. TCRdb redid the calling of the 5' RACE reads with MiXCR, one entry per CDR3 protein. The sample yields 600,000 to 850,000 distinct CDR3 sequences, around 25% seen once. These records were also assigned to another study, of T cells of mothers and their children.

Sequenced input: blood. All receptors derive from a boy between 5 and 17 years old in good health. The CDR3 runs from the conserved cysteine through the conserved F or W.

>TRBJ2-5|14|TRBV28
CASSLYSFEETQYF
>TRBJ2-2|16|TRBV12-3/TRBV12-4
CASSLANGGFNGELFF
>TRBJ1-5|13|TRBV5-1
CASSFEGLQPQHF
>TRBJ2-7|13|TRBV6-5
CASRRQGVYEQYF
>TRBJ2-7|13|TRBV6-6
CASSLTGGNEQYF
>-|16|TRBV7-9
CASSPARDTNWDEQFF
>TRBJ2-7|11|TRBV29-1
CSVWAFNEQYF
>TRBJ2-2|15|TRBV6-4
CASRKQGSNTGELFF
>TRBJ2-7|15|TRBV12-3/TRBV12-4
CASSLRLAGGAEQYF
>TRBJ2-5|13|TRBV29-1
CSVDSAFQETQYF